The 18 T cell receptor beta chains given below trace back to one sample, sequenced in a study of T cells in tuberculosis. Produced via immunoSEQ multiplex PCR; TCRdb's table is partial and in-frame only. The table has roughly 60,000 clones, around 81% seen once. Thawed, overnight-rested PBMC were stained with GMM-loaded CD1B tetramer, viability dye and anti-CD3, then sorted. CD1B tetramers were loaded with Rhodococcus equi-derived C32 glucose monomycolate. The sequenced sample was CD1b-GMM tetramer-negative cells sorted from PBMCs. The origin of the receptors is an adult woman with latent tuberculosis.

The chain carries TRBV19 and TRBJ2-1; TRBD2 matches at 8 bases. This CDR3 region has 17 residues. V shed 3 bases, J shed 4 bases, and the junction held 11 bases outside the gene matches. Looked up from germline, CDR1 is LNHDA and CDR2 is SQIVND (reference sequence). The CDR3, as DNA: TGTGCCAGTAGTATTGGGGACTGGGCGGGGGGTTACAATGAGCAGTTCTTC. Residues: CASSIGDWAGGYNEQFF.

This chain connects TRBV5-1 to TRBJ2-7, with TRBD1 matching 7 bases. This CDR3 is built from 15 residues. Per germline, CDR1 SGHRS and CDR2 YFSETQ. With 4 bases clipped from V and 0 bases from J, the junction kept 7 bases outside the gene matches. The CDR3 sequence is CASSAGQVSSYEQYF. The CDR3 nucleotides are TGCGCCAGCAGCGCCGGACAGGTGAGCTCCTACGAGCAGTACTTC.

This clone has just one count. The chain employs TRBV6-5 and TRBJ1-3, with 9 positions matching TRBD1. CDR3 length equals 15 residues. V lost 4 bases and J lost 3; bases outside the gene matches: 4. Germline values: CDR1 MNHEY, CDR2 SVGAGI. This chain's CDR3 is CASSSTGGHGNTIYF. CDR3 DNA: TGTGCCAGCAGTTCCACAGGGGGCCATGGAAACACCATATATTTT.

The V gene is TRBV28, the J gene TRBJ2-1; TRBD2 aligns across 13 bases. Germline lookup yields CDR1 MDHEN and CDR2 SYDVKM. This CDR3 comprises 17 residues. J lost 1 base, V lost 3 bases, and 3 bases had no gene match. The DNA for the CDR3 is TGTGCCAGCAGTTTCCTGACTAGCGGGAGGTCCTACAATGAGCAGTTCTTC. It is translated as CASSFLTSGRSYNEQFF.

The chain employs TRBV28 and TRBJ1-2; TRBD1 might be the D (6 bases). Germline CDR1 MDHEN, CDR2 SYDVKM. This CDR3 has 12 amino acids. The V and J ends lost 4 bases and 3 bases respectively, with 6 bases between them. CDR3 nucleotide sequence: TGTGCCAGCAGTTCAGGGGACTATGGCTACACCTTC. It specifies CASSSGDYGYTF.

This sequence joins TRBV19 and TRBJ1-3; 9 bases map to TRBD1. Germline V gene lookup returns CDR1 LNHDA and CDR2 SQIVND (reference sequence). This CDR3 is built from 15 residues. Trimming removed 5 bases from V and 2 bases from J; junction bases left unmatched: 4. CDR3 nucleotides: TGTGCCAGTAGTGCCGACAGGGGGGCTGGAAACACCATATATTTT. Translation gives CASSADRGAGNTIYF.

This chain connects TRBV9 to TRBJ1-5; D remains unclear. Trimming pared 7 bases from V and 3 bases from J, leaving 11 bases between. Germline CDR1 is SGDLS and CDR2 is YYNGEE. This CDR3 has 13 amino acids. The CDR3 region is CASSYNVNQPQHF. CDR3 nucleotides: TGTGCCAGCTCCTATAACGTCAATCAGCCCCAGCATTTT.

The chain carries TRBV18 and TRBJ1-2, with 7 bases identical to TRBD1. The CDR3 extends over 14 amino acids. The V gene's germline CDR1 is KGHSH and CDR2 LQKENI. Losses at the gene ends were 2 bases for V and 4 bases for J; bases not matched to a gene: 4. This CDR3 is CASSPTGESYGYTF. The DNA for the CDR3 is TGTGCCAGCTCACCAACAGGGGAAAGCTATGGCTACACCTTC.

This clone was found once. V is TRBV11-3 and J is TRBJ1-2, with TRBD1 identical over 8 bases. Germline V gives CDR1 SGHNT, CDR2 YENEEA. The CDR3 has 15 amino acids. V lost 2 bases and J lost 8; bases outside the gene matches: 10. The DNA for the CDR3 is TGTGCCAGCAGCTTAAGCCGACAGGGGCAGGAAGGCTACACCTTC. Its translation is CASSLSRQGQEGYTF. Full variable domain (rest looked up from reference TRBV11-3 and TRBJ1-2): EAGVVQSPRYKIIEKKQPVAFWCNPISGHNTLYWYLQNLGQGPELLIRYENEEAVDDSQLPKDRFSAERLKGVDSTLKIQPAELGDSAVYLCASSLSRQGQEGYTFGSGTRLTVV.

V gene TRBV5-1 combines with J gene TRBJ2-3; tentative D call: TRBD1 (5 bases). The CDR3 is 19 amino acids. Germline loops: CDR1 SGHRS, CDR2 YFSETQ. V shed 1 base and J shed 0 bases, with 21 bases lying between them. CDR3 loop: CASSLLGSGLGLSTDTQYF. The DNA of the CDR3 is TGCGCCAGCAGCTTGTTGGGATCAGGGCTCGGCCTTAGCACAGATACGCAGTATTTT.

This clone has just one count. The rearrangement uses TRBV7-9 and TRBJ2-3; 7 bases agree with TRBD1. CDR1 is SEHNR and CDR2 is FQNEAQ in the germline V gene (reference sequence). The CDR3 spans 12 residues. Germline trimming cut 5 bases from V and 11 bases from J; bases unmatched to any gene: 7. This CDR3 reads CASSQTGPGQYF. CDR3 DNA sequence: TGTGCCAGCAGCCAGACAGGGCCAGGGCAGTATTTT.

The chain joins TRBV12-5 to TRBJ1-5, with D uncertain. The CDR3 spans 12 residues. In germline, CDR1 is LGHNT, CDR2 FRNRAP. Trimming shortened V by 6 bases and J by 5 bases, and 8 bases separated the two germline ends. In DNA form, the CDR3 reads TGTGCTAGTGGCCTTGACTATCAGCCCCAGCATTTT. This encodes CASGLDYQPQHF.

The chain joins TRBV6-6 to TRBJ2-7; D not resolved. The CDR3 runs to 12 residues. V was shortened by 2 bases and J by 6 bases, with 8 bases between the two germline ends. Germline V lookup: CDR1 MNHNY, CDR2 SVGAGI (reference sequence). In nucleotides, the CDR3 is TGTGCCAGCAGTTACGAGGTGTCCGAGCAGTACTTC. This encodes CASSYEVSEQYF.

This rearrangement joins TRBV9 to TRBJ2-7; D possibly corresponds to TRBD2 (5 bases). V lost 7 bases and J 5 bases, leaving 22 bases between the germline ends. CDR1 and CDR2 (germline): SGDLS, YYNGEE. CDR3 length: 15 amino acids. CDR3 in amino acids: CASARDEGAGDEQYF. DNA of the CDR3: TGTGCCAGCGCACGCGACGAGGGAGCCGGAGACGAGCAGTACTTC.

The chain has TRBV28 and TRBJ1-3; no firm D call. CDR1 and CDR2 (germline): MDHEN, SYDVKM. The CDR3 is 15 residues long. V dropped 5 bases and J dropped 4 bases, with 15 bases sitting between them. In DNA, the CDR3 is TGTGCCAGCAGTCCCTACGGAGGGCTGGGAAACACCATATATTTT. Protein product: CASSPYGGLGNTIYF.

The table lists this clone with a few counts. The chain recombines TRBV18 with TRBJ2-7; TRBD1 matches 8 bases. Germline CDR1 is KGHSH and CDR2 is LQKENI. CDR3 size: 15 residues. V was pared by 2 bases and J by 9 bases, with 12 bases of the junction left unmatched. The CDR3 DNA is TGTGCCAGCTCACCAGACAGGGGCCGAGAGAGGGGGCAGTACTTC. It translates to CASSPDRGRERGQYF. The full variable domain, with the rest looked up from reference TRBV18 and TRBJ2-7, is NAGVMQNPRHLVRRRGQEARLRCSPMKGHSHVYWYRQLPEEGLKFMVYLQKENIIDESGMPKERFSAEFPKEGPSILRIQQVVRGDSAAYFCASSPDRGRERGQYFGPGTRLTVT.

CDR3 DNA: TGTGCCAGTAGTCTCCCCGGGACTGAGTCACCCCTCCACTTT. The encoded protein is CASSLPGTESPLHF. V gene TRBV19 combines with J gene TRBJ1-6; the D gene is possibly TRBD1 (5 bases). This CDR3 spans 14 amino acids. Deletions cut 5 bases from V and 10 bases from J, with 15 bases between. The germline V gene encodes CDR1 LNHDA and CDR2 SQIVND (reference sequence).

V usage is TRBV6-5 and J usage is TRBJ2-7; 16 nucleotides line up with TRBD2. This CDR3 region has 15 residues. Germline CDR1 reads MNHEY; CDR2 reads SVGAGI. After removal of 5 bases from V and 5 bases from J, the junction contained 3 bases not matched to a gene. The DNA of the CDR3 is TGTGCCAGCAGTCCCGGGACTAGCGGGAGGGACGAGCAGTACTTC. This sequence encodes CASSPGTSGRDEQYF.